Presented here are 25 T cell receptor beta chains from one specimen sequenced in a study of cytotoxic CD8 clonotypes in ibrutinib-treated CLL. This table comes from immunoSEQ multiplex PCR, and its TCRdb copy is limited to in-frame clones, with some not included. The sample consists of about 200,000 clones, 79% of them appearing once. This specimen was PBMCs, taken after 12 months of ibrutinib treatment. These receptors all come from a human donor with chronic lymphocytic leukemia.

The chain joins TRBV2 to TRBJ1-3; D is unclear. From germline, CDR1 is SNHLY and CDR2 FYNNEI. This CDR3 has 14 amino acids. V was cut by 1 base and J by 1 base, with 5 bases left in between. In DNA form, the CDR3 reads TGTGCCAGCAGTGAAGGGGGTTCTGGAAACACCATATATTTT. Translation: CASSEGGSGNTIYF.

The J gene is TRBJ1-1, the V gene TRBV2; D perhaps matches TRBD1 (5 bases). Per the germline V gene, CDR1 is SNHLY and CDR2 is FYNNEI. Trimming cost V 3 bases and J 7 bases, with 9 bases left between them. This CDR3 region has 12 residues. The CDR3 nucleotides are TGTGCCAGCAGTGACGGGGGGGGTGAAGCTTTCTTT. This gives the protein CASSDGGGEAFF.

The V and J genes are TRBV5-4 and TRBJ2-1, with 11 bases fitting TRBD2. From germline, CDR1 is SGHNT and CDR2 YYREEE (reference sequence). The CDR3 has 16 amino acids. With 3 bases clipped from V and 2 bases from J, the junction kept 4 bases outside the gene matches. CDR3 in amino acids: CASSSGLAVTYNEQFF. CDR3 coding DNA: TGTGCCAGCAGCTCGGGACTAGCGGTTACCTACAATGAGCAGTTCTTC.

The chain links TRBV25-1 to TRBJ2-5, with 11 nucleotides matching TRBD1. The V gene end was trimmed by 5 bases and the J gene end by 3 bases; junction bases not matched to a gene: 8. The germline gives CDR1 MGHDK, CDR2 SYGVNS. The CDR3 loop spans 16 amino acids. CDR3 loop: CASSPHGQGAEETQYF. The DNA of the CDR3 is TGTGCCAGCAGTCCCCACGGACAGGGGGCCGAAGAGACCCAGTACTTC.

A few counts support this clone. The chain uses TRBV5-1 and TRBJ2-1, with 7 bases identical to TRBD2. CDR3 length equals 15 residues. Unmatched junction bases numbered 8, after V lost 2 bases and J lost 6 bases. Germline assignment: CDR1 SGHRS and CDR2 YFSETQ. The CDR3 spells CASSFPRTSSNEQFF. The CDR3 DNA follows: TGCGCCAGCAGCTTCCCACGGACTAGTTCCAATGAGCAGTTCTTC.

The gene calls are TRBV6-1 and TRBJ2-7; 9 positions agree with TRBD1. This CDR3 has 14 residues. The V segment lost 6 bases and the J segment 7 bases; nucleotides outside the gene matches: 10. Germline V gives CDR1 MNHNS, CDR2 SASEGT. This chain's CDR3 is CASSGTGTGKEQYF. CDR3 sequence (DNA): TGTGCCAGCAGCGGCACCGGGACAGGGAAAGAGCAGTACTTC.

The chain has TRBV6-5 and TRBJ2-4; tentative D call: TRBD2 (6 bases). Germline lookup yields CDR1 MNHEY and CDR2 SVGAGI. V gave up 6 bases and J gave up 6 bases, with 12 bases separating them. The CDR3 spans 13 residues. The CDR3 sequence: CASSLRDLNIQYF. The CDR3 region has the DNA TGTGCCAGCAGCCTACGGGACTTAAACATTCAGTACTTC.

The J gene is TRBJ1-4, the V gene TRBV18, with 11 bases aligning to TRBD1. V was clipped by 0 bases and J by 8 bases; unmatched bases: 2. This CDR3 spans 15 amino acids. The germline V gene encodes CDR1 KGHSH and CDR2 LQKENI. The CDR3 is CASSPPDRGREKLFF. The CDR3 coding sequence is TGTGCCAGCTCACCACCGGACAGGGGGCGCGAAAAACTGTTTTTT.

This clone turned up a few times. CDR3: CASSLVSGDTDTQYF. Written as DNA, the CDR3 is TGTGCCAGCAGCTTAGTTTCAGGGGACACAGATACGCAGTATTTT. V and J are TRBV7-9 and TRBJ2-3; possible D gene TRBD1, 6 bases. Between the trimmed V and J ends, which lost 1 base and 2 bases, there was a span of 10 bases. The CDR3 runs to 15 residues. Germline V lookup: CDR1 SEHNR, CDR2 FQNEAQ (reference sequence).

The gene calls are TRBV7-3 and TRBJ1-3; D unclear. Germline CDR1 SGHTA, CDR2 FQGTGA. V was clipped by 5 bases and J by 2 bases, with 10 bases between them. This CDR3 region has 14 residues. The CDR3 loop is CASSLSGTGNTIYF. In DNA, the CDR3 is TGTGCCAGCAGCCTCAGTGGAACTGGAAACACCATATATTTT.

V is TRBV6-6 and J is TRBJ2-5; TRBD1 matches 8 bases. V was pared by 5 bases and J by 5 bases, with 7 bases of the junction left unmatched. There are 14 residues in the CDR3. Germline V gene sequence: CDR1 MNHNY, CDR2 SVGAGI (reference sequence). This chain's CDR3 is CASSRQGWLETQYF. The CDR3 DNA reads as TGTGCCAGCAGTCGACAGGGGTGGTTGGAGACCCAGTACTTC.

This clone occurred once. The chain recombines TRBV9 with TRBJ2-3; weak D call: TRBD2 (5 bases). Germline CDR1 is SGDLS and CDR2 is YYNGEE. The CDR3 spans 13 residues. The V end lost 0 bases, the J end lost 5 bases, and 7 bases lay between the germline ends. The CDR3 nucleotides are TGTGCCAGCAGCGTAGCGGGAAAAGATACGCAGTATTTT. Translated: CASSVAGKDTQYF.

The chain carries TRBV12-5 and TRBJ2-2, with 9 bases lining up with TRBD1. V dropped 6 bases and J dropped 6; count of bases not matched to a gene: 8. There are 15 residues in the CDR3. CDR1 is LGHNT, CDR2 FRNRAP, per germline. The CDR3 protein is CASGQGAPGAGELFF. For the CDR3, the DNA is TGTGCTAGTGGACAGGGGGCGCCTGGGGCCGGGGAGCTGTTTTTT.

The chain couples TRBV27 to TRBJ1-2; D is ambiguous. Germline lookup yields CDR1 MNHEY and CDR2 SMNVEV (reference sequence). The CDR3 has 14 residues. Trimming left V 2 bases short and J 4 bases short, with 11 bases between. The CDR3 loop is CASSLVPGGYGYTF. In nucleotides, the CDR3 is TGTGCCAGCAGTTTAGTTCCGGGAGGCTATGGCTACACCTTC.

This clone was detected once. This sequence joins TRBV15 and TRBJ2-1; no definite D call. The germline V gene encodes CDR1 LNHNV and CDR2 YYDKDF (reference sequence). This CDR3 has 14 residues. V lost 0 bases and J 4 bases, leaving 7 bases between the germline ends. The CDR3 is CATSRDRPYNEQFF. The CDR3 region has the DNA TGTGCCACCAGCAGAGATCGCCCTTACAATGAGCAGTTCTTC.

This rearrangement joins TRBV11-3 to TRBJ1-1; D is ambiguous. Germline lookup yields CDR1 SGHNT and CDR2 YENEEA. The CDR3 consists of 14 residues. V was cut by 2 bases and J by 1 base, with 8 bases left in between. CDR3 sequence (DNA): TGTGCCAGCAGCTTACAGCGGGGGAACACTGAAGCTTTCTTT. Translation gives CASSLQRGNTEAFF. Supplemented by reference TRBV11-3 and TRBJ1-1, the full variable domain reads EAGVVQSPRYKIIEKKQPVAFWCNPISGHNTLYWYLQNLGQGPELLIRYENEEAVDDSQLPKDRFSAERLKGVDSTLKIQPAELGDSAVYLCASSLQRGNTEAFFGQGTRLTVV.

This chain uses TRBV20-1 with TRBJ1-2; D unclear. This CDR3 contains 10 residues. Trimming took 7 bases from V and 1 from J, leaving 4 bases between them. The germline V gene encodes CDR1 DFQATT and CDR2 SNEGSKA (reference sequence). The CDR3 spells CSVYNYGYTF. In DNA, the CDR3 is TGCAGTGTCTATAACTATGGCTACACCTTC.

In this sample, this clone turned up a few times. The CDR3 protein is CASSSSRRDKETQYF. The CDR3, as DNA: TGTGCCAGCAGTTCCTCCCGCAGGGACAAAGAGACCCAGTACTTC. This chain links TRBV28 with TRBJ2-5; possible D gene TRBD1, 6 bases. The CDR3 totals 15 residues. Looked up from germline, CDR1 is MDHEN and CDR2 is SYDVKM. Trimming pared 4 bases from V and 3 bases from J, leaving 15 bases between.

This CDR3 is CASSTSGGSSGYTF. DNA for the CDR3: TGTGCCAGCAGCACCTCGGGAGGGTCCAGCGGCTACACCTTC. The gene calls are TRBV7-9 and TRBJ1-2; D gene ambiguous. Per germline, CDR1 SEHNR and CDR2 FQNEAQ (reference sequence). V was shortened by 5 bases and J by 8 bases, with 18 bases between the two germline ends. The CDR3 extends over 14 amino acids.

The table lists this clone with a count of one. The genes are TRBV19 and TRBJ2-6; perhaps TRBD2 as D (5 bases). The CDR3 has 17 amino acids. V was pared by 7 bases and J by 4 bases, with 20 bases between. Germline CDR1 LNHDA, CDR2 SQIVND (reference sequence). As DNA, the CDR3 is TGTGCCAGTAAAGACGCGGGTCCTTTGGGAGGGGCCAACGTCCTGACTTTC. It translates to CASKDAGPLGGANVLTF.

Regarding this clone: At the DNA level, this CDR3 is encoded by other sequences in the same sample as well. This chain links TRBV5-1 with TRBJ2-1; 10 bases line up with TRBD2. V lost 0 bases and J lost 5; bases outside the gene matches: 5. Germline assignment: CDR1 SGHRS and CDR2 YFSETQ. This CDR3 comprises 16 residues. In DNA form, the CDR3 reads TGCGCCAGCAGCTTGGCCCCAGCGGGAGGGGACAATGAGCAGTTCTTC. As protein: CASSLAPAGGDNEQFF.

The chain has TRBV7-9 and TRBJ1-4; the match to TRBD1 covers 7 bases. This CDR3 is 16 amino acids long. The V segment lost 5 bases and the J segment 0 bases; nucleotides outside the gene matches: 6. CDR1 and CDR2 (germline): SEHNR, FQNEAQ (reference sequence). Written as DNA, the CDR3 is TGTGCCAGCAGCCCGGGACAGCTTGCAACTAATGAAAAACTGTTTTTT. It specifies CASSPGQLATNEKLFF.

This chain joins TRBV30 and TRBJ1-3; D gene uncertain. The CDR3 is 15 residues long. V lost 3 bases to trimming and J lost 4 bases, with 16 bases between them. CDR1 is GTSNPN, CDR2 SVGIG, per germline (reference sequence). The CDR3: CAWSQDSSGGNTIYF. The CDR3 coding sequence is TGTGCCTGGAGCCAGGACTCCTCAGGAGGAAACACCATATATTTT.

The V and J genes are TRBV5-4 and TRBJ1-1; 7 positions agree with TRBD1. Per the germline V gene, CDR1 is SGHNT and CDR2 is YYREEE (reference sequence). J gave up 4 bases and V 3 bases, and 12 bases lay outside the gene matches. This CDR3 region has 16 residues. The CDR3, as DNA: TGTGCCAGCAGCTCCGACAGGGCAGAGATTGGCACTGAAGCTTTCTTT. As protein: CASSSDRAEIGTEAFF.

V is TRBV2 and J is TRBJ1-1; D perhaps matches TRBD1 (6 bases). V dropped 9 bases and J dropped 4 bases, with 9 bases sitting between them. Germline V gene data show CDR1 as SNHLY and CDR2 as FYNNEI. The CDR3 is 11 residues long. For the CDR3, the DNA is TGTGCCAGAAAGGGGGGCACTGAAGCTTTCTTT. Translating gives CARKGGTEAFF. Filled out from reference TRBV2 and TRBJ1-1, the complete variable domain reads EPEVTQTPSHQVTQMGQEVILRCVPISNHLYFYWYRQILGQKVEFLVSFYNNEISEKSEIFDDQFSVERPDGSNFTLKIRSTKLEDSAMYFCARKGGTEAFFGQGTRLTVV.